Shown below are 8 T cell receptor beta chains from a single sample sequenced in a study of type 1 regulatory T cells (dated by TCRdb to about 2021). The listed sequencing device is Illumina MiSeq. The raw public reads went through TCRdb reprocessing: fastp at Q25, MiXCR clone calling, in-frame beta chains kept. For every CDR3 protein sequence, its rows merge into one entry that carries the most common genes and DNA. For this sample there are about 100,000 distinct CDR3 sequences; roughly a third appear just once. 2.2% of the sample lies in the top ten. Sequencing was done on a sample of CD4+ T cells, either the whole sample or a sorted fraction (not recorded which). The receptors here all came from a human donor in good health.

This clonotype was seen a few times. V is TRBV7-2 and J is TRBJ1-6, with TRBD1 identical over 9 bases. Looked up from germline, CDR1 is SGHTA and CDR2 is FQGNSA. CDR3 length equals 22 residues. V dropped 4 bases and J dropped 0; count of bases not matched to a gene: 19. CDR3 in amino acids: CASSSGREAGTGLSSYNSPLHF. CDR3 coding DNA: TGTGCCAGCAGCTCCGGACGGGAGGCGGGGACAGGGTTAAGCTCCTATAATTCACCCCTCCACTTT.

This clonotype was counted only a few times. DNA for the CDR3: TGTGCCAGCAGCCAGGACTATACCGACGGCTACACCTTC. The encoded protein is CASSQDYTDGYTF. The rearrangement uses TRBV11-1 and TRBJ1-2; no clear D. Germline V gene sequence: CDR1 SGHAT, CDR2 FQDESV (reference sequence). Trimming removed 5 bases from V and 8 bases from J, with 15 bases in between. CDR3 length: 13 amino acids.

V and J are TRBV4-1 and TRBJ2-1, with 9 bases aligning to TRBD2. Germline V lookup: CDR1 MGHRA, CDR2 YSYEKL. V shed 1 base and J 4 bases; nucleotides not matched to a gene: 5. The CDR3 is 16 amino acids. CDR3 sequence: CASSQVGGRAYNEQFF. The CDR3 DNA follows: TGCGCCAGCAGCCAAGTTGGCGGGAGGGCTTACAATGAGCAGTTCTTC.

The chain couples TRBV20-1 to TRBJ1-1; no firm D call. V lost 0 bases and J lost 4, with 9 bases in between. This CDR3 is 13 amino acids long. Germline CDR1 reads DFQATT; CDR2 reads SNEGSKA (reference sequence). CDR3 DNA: TGCAGTGCTAGAGATGTGAAGTCCACTGAAGCTTTCTTT. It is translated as CSARDVKSTEAFF.

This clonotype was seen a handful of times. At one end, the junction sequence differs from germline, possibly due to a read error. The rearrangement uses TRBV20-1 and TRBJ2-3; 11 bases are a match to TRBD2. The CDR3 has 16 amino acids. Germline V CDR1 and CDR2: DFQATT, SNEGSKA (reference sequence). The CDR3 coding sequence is TGCAGTACTAGAACTAGCGGGAGCCTGAGCACAGATACGCAGTATTTT. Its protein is CSTRTSGSLSTDTQYF.

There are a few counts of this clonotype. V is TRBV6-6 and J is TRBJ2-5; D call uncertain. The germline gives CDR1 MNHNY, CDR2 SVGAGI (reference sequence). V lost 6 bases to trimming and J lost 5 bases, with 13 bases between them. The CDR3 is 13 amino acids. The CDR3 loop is CASSGPGRETQYF. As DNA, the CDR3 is TGTGCCAGCAGCGGACCGGGCAGGGAGACCCAGTACTTC.

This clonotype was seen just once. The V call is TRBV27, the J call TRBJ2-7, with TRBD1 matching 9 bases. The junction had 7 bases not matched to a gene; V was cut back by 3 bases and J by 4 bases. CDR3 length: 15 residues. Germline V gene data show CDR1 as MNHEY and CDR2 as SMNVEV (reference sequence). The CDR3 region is CASSLTGQGVYEQYF. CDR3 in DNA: TGTGCCAGCAGTTTGACGGGACAGGGTGTTTACGAGCAGTACTTC.

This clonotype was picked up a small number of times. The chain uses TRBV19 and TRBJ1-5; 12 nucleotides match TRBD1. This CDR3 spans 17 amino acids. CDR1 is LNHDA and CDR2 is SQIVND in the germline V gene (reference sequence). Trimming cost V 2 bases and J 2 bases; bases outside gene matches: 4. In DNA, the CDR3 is TGTGCCAGTAGTATAAGGGGGACAGGGGGCGGCAATCAGCCCCAGCATTTT. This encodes CASSIRGTGGGNQPQHF.